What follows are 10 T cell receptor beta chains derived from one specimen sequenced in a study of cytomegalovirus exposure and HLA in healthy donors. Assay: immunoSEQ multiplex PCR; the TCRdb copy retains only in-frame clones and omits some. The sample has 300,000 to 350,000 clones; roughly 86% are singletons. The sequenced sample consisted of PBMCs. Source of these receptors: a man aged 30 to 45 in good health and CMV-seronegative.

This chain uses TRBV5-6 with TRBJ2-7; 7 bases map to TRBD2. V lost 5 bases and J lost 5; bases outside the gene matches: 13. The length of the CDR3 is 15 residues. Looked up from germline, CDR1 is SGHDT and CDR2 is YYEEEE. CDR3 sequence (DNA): TGTGCCAGCAGGTTAGCCGGGGAGGGAATCCACGAGCAGTACTTC. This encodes CASRLAGEGIHEQYF.

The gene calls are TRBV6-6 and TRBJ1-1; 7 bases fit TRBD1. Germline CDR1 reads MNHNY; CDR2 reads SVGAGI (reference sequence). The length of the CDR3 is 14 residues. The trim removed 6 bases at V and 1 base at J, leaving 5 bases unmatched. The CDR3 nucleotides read TGTGCCAGCAGGAGGGACAGTTCGAACACTGAAGCTTTCTTT. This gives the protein CASRRDSSNTEAFF.

The CDR3 DNA is TGTGCCAGCAGTCCTCTAGGACAGGGCGATGAGCAGTTCTTC. Its protein product is CASSPLGQGDEQFF. The chain links TRBV27 to TRBJ2-1, with 8 nucleotides matching TRBD1. CDR1 and CDR2 (germline): MNHEY, SMNVEV (reference sequence). V shed 5 bases and J 8 bases; nucleotides not matched to a gene: 8. The CDR3 runs 14 residues.

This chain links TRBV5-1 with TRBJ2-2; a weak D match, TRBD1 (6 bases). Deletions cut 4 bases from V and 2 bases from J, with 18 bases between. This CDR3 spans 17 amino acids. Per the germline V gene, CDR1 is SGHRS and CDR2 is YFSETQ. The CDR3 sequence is CASSPFQRQANTGELFF. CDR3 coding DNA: TGCGCCAGCAGCCCGTTTCAGAGACAGGCTAACACCGGGGAGCTGTTTTTT. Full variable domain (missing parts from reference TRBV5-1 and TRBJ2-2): KAGVTQTPRYLIKTRGQQVTLSCSPISGHRSVSWYQQTPGQGLQFLFEYFSETQRNKGNFPGRFSGRQFSNSRSEMNVSTLELGDSALYLCASSPFQRQANTGELFFGEGSRLTVL.

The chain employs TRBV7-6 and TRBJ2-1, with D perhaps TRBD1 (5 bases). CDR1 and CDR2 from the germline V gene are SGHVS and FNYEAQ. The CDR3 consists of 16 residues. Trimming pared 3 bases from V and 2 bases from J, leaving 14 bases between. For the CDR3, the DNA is TGTGCCAGCAGCTTTGGGGCAGATTTTACCTACAATGAGCAGTTCTTC. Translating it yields CASSFGADFTYNEQFF. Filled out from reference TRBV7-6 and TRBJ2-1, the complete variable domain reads GAGVSQSPRYKVTKRGQDVALRCDPISGHVSLYWYRQALGQGPEFLTYFNYEAQQDKSGLPNDRFSAERPEGSISTLTIQRTEQRDSAMYRCASSFGADFTYNEQFFGPGTRLTVL.

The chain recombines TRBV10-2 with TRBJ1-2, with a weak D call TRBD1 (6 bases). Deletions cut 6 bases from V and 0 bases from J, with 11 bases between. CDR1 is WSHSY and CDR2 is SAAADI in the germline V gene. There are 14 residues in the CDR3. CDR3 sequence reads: CASSETGSNYGYTF. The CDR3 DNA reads TGCGCCAGCAGCGAGACAGGTTCTAACTATGGCTACACCTTC.

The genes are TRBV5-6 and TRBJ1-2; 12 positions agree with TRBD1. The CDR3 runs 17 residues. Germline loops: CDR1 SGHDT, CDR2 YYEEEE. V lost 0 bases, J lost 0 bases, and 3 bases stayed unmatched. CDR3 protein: CASSLGDRGPTNYGYTF. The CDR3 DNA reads TGTGCCAGCAGCTTGGGGGACAGGGGGCCCACTAACTATGGCTACACCTTC.

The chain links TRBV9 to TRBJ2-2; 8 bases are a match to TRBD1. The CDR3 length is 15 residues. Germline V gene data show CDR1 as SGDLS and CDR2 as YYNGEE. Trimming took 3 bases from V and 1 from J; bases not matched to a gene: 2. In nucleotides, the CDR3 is TGTGCCAGCAGCGAGGGGACAGGGAACACCGGGGAGCTGTTTTTT. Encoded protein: CASSEGTGNTGELFF.

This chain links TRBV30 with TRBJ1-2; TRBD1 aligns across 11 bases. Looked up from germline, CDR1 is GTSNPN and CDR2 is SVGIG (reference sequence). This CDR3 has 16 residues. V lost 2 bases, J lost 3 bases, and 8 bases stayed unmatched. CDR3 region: CAWSPGTGGMDYGYTF. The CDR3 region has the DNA TGTGCCTGGAGTCCGGGGACAGGGGGAATGGACTATGGCTACACCTTC.

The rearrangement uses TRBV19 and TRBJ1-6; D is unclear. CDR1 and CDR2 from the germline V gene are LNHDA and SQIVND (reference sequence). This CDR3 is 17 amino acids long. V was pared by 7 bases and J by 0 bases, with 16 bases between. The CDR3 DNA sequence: TGTGCCAGTAACCCGGGAACTACAAGCTCCTATAATTCACCCCTCCACTTT. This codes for CASNPGTTSSYNSPLHF. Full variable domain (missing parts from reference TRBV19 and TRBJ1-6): DGGITQSPKYLFRKEGQNVTLSCEQNLNHDAMYWYRQDPGQGLRLIYYSQIVNDFQKGDIAEGYSVSREKKESFPLTVTSAQKNPTAFYLCASNPGTTSSYNSPLHFGNGTRLTVT.